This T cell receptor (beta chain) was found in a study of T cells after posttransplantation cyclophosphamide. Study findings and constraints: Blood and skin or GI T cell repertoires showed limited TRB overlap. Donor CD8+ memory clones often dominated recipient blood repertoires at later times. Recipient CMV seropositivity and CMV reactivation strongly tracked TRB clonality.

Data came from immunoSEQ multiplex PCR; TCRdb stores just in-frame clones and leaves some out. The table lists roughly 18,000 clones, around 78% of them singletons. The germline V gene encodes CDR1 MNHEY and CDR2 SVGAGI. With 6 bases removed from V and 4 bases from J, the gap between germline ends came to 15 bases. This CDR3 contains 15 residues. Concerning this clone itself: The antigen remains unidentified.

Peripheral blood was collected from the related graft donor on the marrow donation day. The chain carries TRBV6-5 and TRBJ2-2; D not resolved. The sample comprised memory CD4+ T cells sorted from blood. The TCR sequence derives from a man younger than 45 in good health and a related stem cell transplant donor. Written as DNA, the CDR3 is TGTGCCAGCAGGAGAAATAGTCCTAGCACCGGGGAGCTGTTTTTT. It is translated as CASRRNSPSTGELFF.